This T cell receptor (beta chain) is from a study of blood T cell repertoires in COVID-19. The trim removed 3 bases at V and 3 bases at J, leaving 3 bases unmatched. The CDR3 has 13 amino acids. The germline V gene encodes CDR1 SGHRS and CDR2 YFSETQ. Produced via immunoSEQ multiplex PCR; TCRdb's table is partial and in-frame only. The repertoire consists of 150,000 to 200,000 clones, with 86% occurring once and the leading ten covering about 9.6%. The receptor comes from a man aged 50 to 60 with active or convalescent COVID-19. The rearrangement uses TRBV5-1 and TRBJ2-7; 7 nucleotides match TRBD1. The specimen sequenced was peripheral blood. CDR3 coding DNA: TGCGCCAGCAGCTCGGGACAGCGCTACGAGCAGTACTTC. Translation gives CASSSGQRYEQYF. Based on the CDR3 plus reference TRBV5-1 and TRBJ2-7, the full variable domain is KAGVTQTPRYLIKTRGQQVTLSCSPISGHRSVSWYQQTPGQGLQFLFEYFSETQRNKGNFPGRFSGRQFSNSRSEMNVSTLELGDSALYLCASSSGQRYEQYFGPGTRLTVT.